This paragraph covers one T cell receptor (beta chain) sequence. Its antigen is currently unknown. This specimen belongs to a study of OX40 agonist ivuxolimab in advanced cancers. The wider study: Cancers in dose escalation were hepatocellular, melanoma, renal cell and head and neck. Overall study results and limits: CD4+ and CD8+ blood T cells expanded clonally by week 6 at 0.1 to 3.0 mg/kg. Relatively little clonal expansion, among the lowest observed, appeared in partial responders at 0.1-3.0 mg/kg. The investigators did not determine what antigen specificity the expanded peripheral T cells had.

This CDR3 has 14 amino acids. V was clipped by 2 bases and J by 4 bases, with 11 bases between them. The germline V gene encodes CDR1 PRHDT and CDR2 FYEKMQ (reference sequence). This table comes from immunoSEQ multiplex PCR, and its TCRdb copy is limited to in-frame clones, with some not included. This sample yields 100,000 or so clones, of which about nine tenths are seen a single time; more than 0.25% belongs to the top ten. The sequenced sample was CD4+ or CD8+ T cells sorted from blood, obtained in a trial of the OX40 agonist ivuxolimab. The TCR comes from an adult with an advanced solid tumor such as melanoma, head and neck, liver or kidney cancer. The V and J genes are TRBV13 and TRBJ2-5; tentatively, D is TRBD1 (5 bases). The CDR3 region is CASSLRWGGETQYF. CDR3 nucleotides: TGTGCCAGCAGCTTAAGGTGGGGCGGAGAGACCCAGTACTTC.